This T cell receptor beta chain is drawn from a study of shared clonotypes between healthy human individuals. Worth noting for this clone: Its target is unknown.

Using immunoSEQ multiplex PCR, the repertoire was profiled, and TCRdb retains in-frame clones only, with some absent. In the table there are over 1.5 million clones, approximately 98% of which are singletons. In germline, CDR1 is SNHLY, CDR2 FYNNEI. Trimming took 5 bases from V and 7 from J, leaving 15 bases between them. The CDR3 is made up of 14 amino acids. Regarding the study as a whole: Represented genetic and exposure-history diversity was restricted by having few donors. Generally, naive subsets came out with larger estimated richness than memory subsets. Clonotypes shared by all four sorted-subset donors had higher generation probabilities than non-shared clonotypes. Though the depth was large, rarefaction showed that sorted-subset sequencing was incomplete.

This clonotype was obtained from a man between 25 and 39 years old in good health. The specimen sequenced was naive CD4+ T cells sorted from blood. Indicated subset: CD45RA+ positively selected. The rearrangement uses TRBV2 and TRBJ2-1, with D tentatively TRBD2 (6 bases). The CDR3 loop reads CASSLGPGENEQFF. CDR3 nucleotides: TGTGCCAGCAGTTTAGGGCCGGGGGAAAATGAGCAGTTCTTC.